This T cell receptor beta chain was sequenced during a study of a mutant IDH1 vaccine in newly diagnosed glioma. Across the study: Treated patients had a mean age of 40.4 years and a roughly 60% male, 37.5% female split. Prior therapy was radiotherapy, temozolomide, or both; most received both.

Of note for this clone: Its antigen is unknown.

Time point of the sample: week 35, safety follow-up. With topical imiquimod, each dose of the vaccine consisted of 300 ug of mutant IDH1 20-mer peptide. Patients underwent eight vaccinations, which took place in weeks 1, 3, 5, 7, 11, 15, 19 and 23. Findings of the study overall: Changes to the top peripheral T cell clonotypes appeared unrelated to pseudoprogression.

TCRdb's table, derived via immunoSEQ multiplex PCR, lists solely in-frame clones and lacks some. The sample includes tens of thousands of clones, more than 65% of them seen just once. The CDR3 sequence is 11 residues long. The germline V gene has CDR1 SGHVS and CDR2 FNYEAQ. With 7 bases removed from V and 0 bases from J, the gap between germline ends came to 1 base. Sample: PBMCs, taken from a glioma patient whose treatment included an IDH1 peptide vaccine. The TCR was taken from a man aged 25-40 years with glioma. This chain connects TRBV7-6 to TRBJ1-5; D not resolved. This CDR3 reads CASNSNQPQHF. DNA of the CDR3: TGTGCCAGCAATAGCAATCAGCCCCAGCATTTT.